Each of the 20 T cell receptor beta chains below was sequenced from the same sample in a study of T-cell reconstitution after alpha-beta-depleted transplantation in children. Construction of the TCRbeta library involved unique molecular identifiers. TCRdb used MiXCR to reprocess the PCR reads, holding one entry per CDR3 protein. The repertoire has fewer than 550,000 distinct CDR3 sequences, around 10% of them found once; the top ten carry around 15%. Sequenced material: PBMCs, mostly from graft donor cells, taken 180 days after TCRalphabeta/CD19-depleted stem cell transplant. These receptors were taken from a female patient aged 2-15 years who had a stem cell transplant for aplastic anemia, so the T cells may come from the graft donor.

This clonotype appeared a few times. Here the CDR3 DNA reads TGCGCCAGCAGCTTGGAGGGGTTAGGGAACGGGTACACTGAAGCTTTCTTT. Protein product: CASSLEGLGNGYTEAFF. The chain employs TRBV5-1 and TRBJ1-1; possible D gene TRBD1, 5 bases. The CDR3 loop spans 17 amino acids. Trimming stripped 0 bases from V and 3 bases from J, with 18 bases between. Germline V gives CDR1 SGHRS, CDR2 YFSETQ. Based on the CDR3 plus reference TRBV5-1 and TRBJ1-1, the full variable domain is KAGVTQTPRYLIKTRGQQVTLSCSPISGHRSVSWYQQTPGQGLQFLFEYFSETQRNKGNFPGRFSGRQFSNSRSEMNVSTLELGDSALYLCASSLEGLGNGYTEAFFGQGTRLTVV.

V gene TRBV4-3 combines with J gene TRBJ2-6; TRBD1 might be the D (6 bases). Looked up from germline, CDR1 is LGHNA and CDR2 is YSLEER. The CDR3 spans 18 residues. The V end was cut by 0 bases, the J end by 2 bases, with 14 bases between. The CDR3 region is CASSQDPGDSAGANVLTF. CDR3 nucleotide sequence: TGCGCCAGCAGCCAAGACCCAGGGGATTCAGCTGGGGCCAACGTCCTGACTTTC.

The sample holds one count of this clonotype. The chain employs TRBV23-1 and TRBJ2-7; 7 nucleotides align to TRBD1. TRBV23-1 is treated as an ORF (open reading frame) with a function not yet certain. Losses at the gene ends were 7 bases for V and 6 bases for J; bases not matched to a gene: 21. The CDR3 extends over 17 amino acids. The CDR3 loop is CASTAPDLNRGKGEQYF. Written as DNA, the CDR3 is TGCGCCAGCACCGCTCCCGACCTTAACAGGGGTAAGGGCGAGCAGTACTTC.

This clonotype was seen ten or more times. The CDR3 sequence is CASSLWGQTINTEAFF. Here the CDR3 DNA reads TGTGCCAGCAGTTTATGGGGACAGACAATAAACACTGAAGCTTTCTTT. The chain has TRBV27 and TRBJ1-1; 7 bases line up with TRBD1. The CDR3 is made up of 16 amino acids. CDR1 is MNHEY and CDR2 is SMNVEV in the germline V gene (reference sequence). The trim removed 1 base at V and 2 bases at J, leaving 7 bases unmatched.

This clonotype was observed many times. The CDR3 loop is CASSLKGTGGGNTIYF. Written as DNA, the CDR3 is TGTGCCAGCAGTTTAAAAGGGACAGGGGGCGGAAACACCATATATTTT. The chain uses TRBV27 and TRBJ1-3; 12 positions agree with TRBD1. From germline, CDR1 is MNHEY and CDR2 SMNVEV (reference sequence). The trim removed 2 bases at V and 4 bases at J, leaving 3 bases unmatched. The CDR3 is 16 residues long.

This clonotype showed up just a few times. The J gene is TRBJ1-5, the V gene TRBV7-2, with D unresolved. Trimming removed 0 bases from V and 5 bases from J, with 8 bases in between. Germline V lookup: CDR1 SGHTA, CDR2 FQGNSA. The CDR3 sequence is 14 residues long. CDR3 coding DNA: TGTGCCAGCAGCTTAGCGCCTAGGGATCAGCCCCAGCATTTT. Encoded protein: CASSLAPRDQPQHF.

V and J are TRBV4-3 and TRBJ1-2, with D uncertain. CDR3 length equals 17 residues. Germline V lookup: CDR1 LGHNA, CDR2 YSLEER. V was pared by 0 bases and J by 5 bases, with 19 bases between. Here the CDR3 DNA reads TGCGCCAGCAGCCAAGATCGGAGGAATCCCGGCCATTATGGCTACACCTTC. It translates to CASSQDRRNPGHYGYTF.

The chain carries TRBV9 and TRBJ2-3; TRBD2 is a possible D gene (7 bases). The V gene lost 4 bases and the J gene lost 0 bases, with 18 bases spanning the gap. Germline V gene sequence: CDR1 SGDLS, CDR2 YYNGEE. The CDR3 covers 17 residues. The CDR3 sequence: CASSPGAGASSTDTQYF. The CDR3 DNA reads TGTGCCAGCAGCCCGGGGGCGGGGGCCTCTAGCACAGATACGCAGTATTTT.

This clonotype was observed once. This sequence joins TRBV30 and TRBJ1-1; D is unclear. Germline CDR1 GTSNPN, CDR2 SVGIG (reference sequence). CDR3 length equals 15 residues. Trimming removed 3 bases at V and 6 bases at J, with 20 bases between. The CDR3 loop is CAWRVWEEVLSEAFF. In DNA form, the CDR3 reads TGTGCCTGGAGAGTGTGGGAGGAGGTTCTATCTGAAGCTTTCTTT.

The CDR3 spells CATSENYGYTF. Written as DNA, the CDR3 is TGTGCCACTTCGGAGAACTATGGCTACACCTTC. V and J are TRBV24-1 and TRBJ1-2; D call uncertain. The V gene's germline CDR1 is KGHDR and CDR2 SFDVKD. This CDR3 region has 11 residues. Trimming pared 10 bases from V and 2 bases from J, leaving 7 bases between.

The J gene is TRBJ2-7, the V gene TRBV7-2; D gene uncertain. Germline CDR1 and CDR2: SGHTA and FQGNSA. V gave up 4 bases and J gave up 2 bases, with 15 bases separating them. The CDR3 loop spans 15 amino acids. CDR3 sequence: CASSYHVRSPYEQYF. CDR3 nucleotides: TGTGCCAGCAGCTATCACGTCCGGAGTCCCTACGAGCAGTACTTC.

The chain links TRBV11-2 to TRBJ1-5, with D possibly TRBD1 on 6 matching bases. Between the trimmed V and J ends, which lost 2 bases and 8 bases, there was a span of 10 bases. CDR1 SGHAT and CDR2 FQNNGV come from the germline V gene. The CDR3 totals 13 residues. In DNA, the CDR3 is TGTGCCAGCAGCTTATATGAGGGGGAGCCCCAGCATTTT. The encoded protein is CASSLYEGEPQHF. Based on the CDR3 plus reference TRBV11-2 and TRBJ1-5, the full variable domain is EAGVAQSPRYKIIEKRQSVAFWCNPISGHATLYWYQQILGQGPKLLIQFQNNGVVDDSQLPKDRFSAERLKGVDSTLKIQPAKLEDSAVYLCASSLYEGEPQHFGDGTRLSIL.

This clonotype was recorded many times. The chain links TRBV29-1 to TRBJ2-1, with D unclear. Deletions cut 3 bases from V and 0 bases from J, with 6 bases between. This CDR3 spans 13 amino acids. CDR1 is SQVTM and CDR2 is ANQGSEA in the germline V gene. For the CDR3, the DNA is TGCAGCGTTGATAGGACCTCCTACAATGAGCAGTTCTTC. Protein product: CSVDRTSYNEQFF.

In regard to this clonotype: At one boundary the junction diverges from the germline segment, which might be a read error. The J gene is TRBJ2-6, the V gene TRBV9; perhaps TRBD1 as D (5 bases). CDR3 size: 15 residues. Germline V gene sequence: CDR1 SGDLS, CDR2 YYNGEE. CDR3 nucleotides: TGTGCCAGCAGCGTAGGCTTCTCTGGGGCCAACGGCCTGACTTTC. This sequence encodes CASSVGFSGANGLTF.

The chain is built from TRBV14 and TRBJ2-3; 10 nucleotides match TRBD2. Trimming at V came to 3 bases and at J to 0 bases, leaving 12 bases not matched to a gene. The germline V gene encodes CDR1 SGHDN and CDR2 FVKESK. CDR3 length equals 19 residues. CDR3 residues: CASSHRTGTSGISTDTQYF. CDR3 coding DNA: TGTGCCAGCAGCCACAGGACGGGTACTAGCGGGATTAGCACAGATACGCAGTATTTT. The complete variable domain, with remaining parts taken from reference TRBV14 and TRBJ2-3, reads EAGVTQFPSHSVIEKGQTVTLRCDPISGHDNLYWYRRVMGKEIKFLLHFVKESKQDESGMPNNRFLAERTGGTYSTLKVQPAELEDSGVYFCASSHRTGTSGISTDTQYFGPGTRLTVL.

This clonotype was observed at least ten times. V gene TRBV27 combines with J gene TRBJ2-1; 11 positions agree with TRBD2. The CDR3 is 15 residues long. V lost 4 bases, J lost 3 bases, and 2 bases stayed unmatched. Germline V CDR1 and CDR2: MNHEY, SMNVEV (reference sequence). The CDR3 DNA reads TGTGCCAGCAGTTCCGGGACTAGCGGCTACAATGAGCAGTTCTTC. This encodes CASSSGTSGYNEQFF.

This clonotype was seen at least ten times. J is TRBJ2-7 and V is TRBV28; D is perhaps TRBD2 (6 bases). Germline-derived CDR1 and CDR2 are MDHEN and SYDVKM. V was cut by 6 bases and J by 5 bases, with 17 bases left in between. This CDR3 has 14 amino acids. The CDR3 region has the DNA TGTGCCAGCAGGTTCCGACGGAGGGGCAACGAGCAGTACTTC. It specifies CASRFRRRGNEQYF.

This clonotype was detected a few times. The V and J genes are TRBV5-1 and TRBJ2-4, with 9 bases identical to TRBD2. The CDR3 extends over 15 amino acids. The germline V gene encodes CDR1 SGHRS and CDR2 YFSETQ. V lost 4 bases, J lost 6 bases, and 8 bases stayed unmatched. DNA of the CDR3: TGCGCCAGCAGCCACCCCCCTAGCGGGGTAAACATTCAGTACTTC. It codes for CASSHPPSGVNIQYF.

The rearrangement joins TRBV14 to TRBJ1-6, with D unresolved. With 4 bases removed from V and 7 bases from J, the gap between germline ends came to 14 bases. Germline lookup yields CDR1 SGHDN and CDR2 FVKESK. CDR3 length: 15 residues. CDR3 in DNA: TGTGCCAGCAGCCCCCAACCCGGGGTCAATTCACCCCTCCACTTT. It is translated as CASSPQPGVNSPLHF.

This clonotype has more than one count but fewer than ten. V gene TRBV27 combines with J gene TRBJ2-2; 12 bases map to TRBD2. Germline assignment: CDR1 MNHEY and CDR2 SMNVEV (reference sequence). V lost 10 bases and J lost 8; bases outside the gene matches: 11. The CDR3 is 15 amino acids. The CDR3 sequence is CATTRLAGVTGELFF. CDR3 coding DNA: TGTGCCACCACAAGACTAGCGGGAGTAACTGGGGAGCTGTTTTTT.